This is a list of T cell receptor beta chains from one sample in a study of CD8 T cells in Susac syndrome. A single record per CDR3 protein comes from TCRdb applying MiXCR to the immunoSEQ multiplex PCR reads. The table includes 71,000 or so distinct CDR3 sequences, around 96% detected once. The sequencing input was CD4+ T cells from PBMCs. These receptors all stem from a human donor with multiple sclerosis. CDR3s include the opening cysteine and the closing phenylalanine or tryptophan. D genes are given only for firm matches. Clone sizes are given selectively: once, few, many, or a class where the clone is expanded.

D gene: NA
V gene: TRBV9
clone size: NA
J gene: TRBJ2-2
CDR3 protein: CASSVNQGTNTGELFF
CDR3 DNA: TGTGCCAGCAGCGTTAACCAGGGGACGAACACCGGGGAGCTGTTTTTT

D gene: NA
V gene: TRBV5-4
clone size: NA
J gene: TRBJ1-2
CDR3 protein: CASSHRDNRDYGYTF
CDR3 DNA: TGTGCCAGCAGTCACAGGGATAACAGGGACTATGGCTACACCTTC

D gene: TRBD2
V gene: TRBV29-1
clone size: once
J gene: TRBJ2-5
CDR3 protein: CSVGTSGGRETQYF
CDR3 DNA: TGCAGCGTTGGGACTAGCGGGGGGAGGGAGACCCAGTACTTC

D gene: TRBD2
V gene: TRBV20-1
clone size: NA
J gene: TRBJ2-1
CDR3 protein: CSAGGLAGYNEQFF
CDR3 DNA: TGCAGTGCTGGGGGACTAGCGGGATACAATGAGCAGTTCTTC

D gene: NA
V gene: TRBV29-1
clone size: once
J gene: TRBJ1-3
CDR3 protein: CSVRGAAGNTIYF
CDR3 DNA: TGCAGCGTTAGAGGAGCGGCTGGAAACACCATATATTTT

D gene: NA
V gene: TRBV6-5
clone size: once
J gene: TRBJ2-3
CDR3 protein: CASSYGRFTDTQYF
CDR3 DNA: TGTGCCAGCAGTTACGGCAGGTTCACAGATACGCAGTATTTT

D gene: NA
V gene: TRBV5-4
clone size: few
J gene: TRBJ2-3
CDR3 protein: CASSLVADTQYF
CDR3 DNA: TGTGCCAGCAGCTTGGTGGCAGATACGCAGTATTTT

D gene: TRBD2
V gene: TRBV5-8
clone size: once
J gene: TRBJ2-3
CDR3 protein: CASSGGLAGLVDTQYF
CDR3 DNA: TGTGCCAGCAGCGGGGGACTAGCGGGTTTGGTGGATACGCAGTATTTT

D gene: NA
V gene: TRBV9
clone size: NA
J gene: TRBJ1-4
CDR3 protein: CASSVSGHPNEKLFF
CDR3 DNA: TGTGCCAGCAGCGTGTCAGGGCACCCTAATGAAAAACTGTTTTTT

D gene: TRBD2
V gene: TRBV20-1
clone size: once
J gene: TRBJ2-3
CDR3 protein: CSARTSGATDTQYF
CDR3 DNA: TGCAGTGCCAGAACTAGCGGGGCCACAGATACGCAGTATTTT

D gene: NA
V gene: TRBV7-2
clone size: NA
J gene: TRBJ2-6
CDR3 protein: CASSLTGTGANVLTF
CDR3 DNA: TGTGCCAGCAGCCTTACAGGGACGGGGGCCAACGTCCTGACTTTC

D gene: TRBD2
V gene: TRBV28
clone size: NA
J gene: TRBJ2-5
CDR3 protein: CASTLVAGAQETQYF
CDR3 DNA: TGTGCCAGCACCCTAGTAGCGGGGGCACAAGAGACCCAGTACTTC

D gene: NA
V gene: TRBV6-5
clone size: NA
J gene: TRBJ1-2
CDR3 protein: CASSSPTNRDTGTF
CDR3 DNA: TGTGCCAGCAGTTCACCAACCAACAGGGACACCGGCACCTTC

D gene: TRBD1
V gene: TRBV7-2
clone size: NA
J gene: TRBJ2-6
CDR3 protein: CASSLGLQGDSGANVLTF
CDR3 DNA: TGTGCCAGCAGCTTAGGGCTACAGGGGGACTCTGGGGCCAACGTCCTGACTTTC

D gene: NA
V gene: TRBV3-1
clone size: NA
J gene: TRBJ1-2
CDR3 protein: CASSENSLPNYGYTF
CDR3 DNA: TGTGCCAGCTCAGAGAACAGCCTACCTAACTATGGCTACACCTTC

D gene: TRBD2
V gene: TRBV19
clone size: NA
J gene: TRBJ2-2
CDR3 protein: CASSIASGGSGELFF
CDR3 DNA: TGTGCCAGTAGTATTGCTAGCGGGGGTTCGGGGGAGCTGTTTTTT

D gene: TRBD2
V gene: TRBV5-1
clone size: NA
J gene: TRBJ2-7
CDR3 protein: CASSLGLAGAYEQYF
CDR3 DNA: TGCGCCAGCAGCCTTGGACTAGCGGGGGCCTACGAGCAGTACTTC

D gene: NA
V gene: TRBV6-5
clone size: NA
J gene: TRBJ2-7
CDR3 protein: CASTKGTFPYEQYF
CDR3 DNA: TGTGCCAGCACCAAAGGGACCTTCCCCTACGAGCAGTACTTC

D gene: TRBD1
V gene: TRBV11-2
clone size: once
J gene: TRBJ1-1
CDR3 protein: CASSPQGQGNTEAFF
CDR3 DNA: TGTGCCAGCAGCCCACAGGGGCAGGGAAACACTGAAGCTTTCTTT

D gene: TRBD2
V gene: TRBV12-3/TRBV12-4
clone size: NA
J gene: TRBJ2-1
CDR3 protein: CASGLAGRTYNEQFF
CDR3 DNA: TGTGCCAGCGGTTTAGCGGGGCGAACCTACAATGAGCAGTTCTTC

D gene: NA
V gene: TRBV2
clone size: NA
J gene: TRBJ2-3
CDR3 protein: CASSEREPGTDTQYF
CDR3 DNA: TGTGCCAGCAGTGAGAGGGAGCCGGGCACAGATACGCAGTATTTT

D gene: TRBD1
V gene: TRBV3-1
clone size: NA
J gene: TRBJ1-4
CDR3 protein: CASSQLRQGPTNEKLFF
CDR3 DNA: TGTGCCAGCAGCCAACTCAGACAGGGGCCAACTAATGAAAAACTGTTTTTT

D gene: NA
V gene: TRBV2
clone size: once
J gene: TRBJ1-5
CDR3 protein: CASSEVGWGNQPQHF
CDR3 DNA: TGTGCCAGCAGTGAGGTGGGGTGGGGCAATCAGCCCCAGCATTTT

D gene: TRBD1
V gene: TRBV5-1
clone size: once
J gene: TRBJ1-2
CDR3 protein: CASSLVDRGSAYGYTF
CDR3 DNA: TGCGCCAGCAGCTTGGTGGACAGGGGCTCCGCCTATGGCTACACCTTC

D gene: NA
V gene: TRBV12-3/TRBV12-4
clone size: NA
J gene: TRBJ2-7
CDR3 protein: CASSGTGIAEQYF
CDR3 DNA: TGTGCCAGCAGTGGTACAGGGATCGCCGAGCAGTACTTC

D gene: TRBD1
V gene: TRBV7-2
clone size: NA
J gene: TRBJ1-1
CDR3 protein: CASSRPGQGKAEAFF
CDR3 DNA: TGTGCCAGCAGCCGTCCGGGACAGGGGAAGGCTGAAGCTTTCTTT

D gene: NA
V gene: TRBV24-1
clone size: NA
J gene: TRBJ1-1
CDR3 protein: CATTTTSGGRTEAFF
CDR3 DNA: TGTGCCACCACTACCACCTCGGGGGGCCGGACTGAAGCTTTCTTT

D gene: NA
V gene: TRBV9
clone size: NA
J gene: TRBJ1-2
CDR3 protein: CASSGPVSYGYTF
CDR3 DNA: TGTGCCAGCAGCGGCCCAGTTAGCTATGGCTACACCTTC

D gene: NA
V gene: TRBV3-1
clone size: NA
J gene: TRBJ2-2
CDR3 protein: CASSRSSGELFF
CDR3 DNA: TGTGCCAGCAGCCGCTCTTCCGGGGAGCTGTTTTTT

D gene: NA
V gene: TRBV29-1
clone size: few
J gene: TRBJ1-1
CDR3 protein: CSVARGRNTEAFF
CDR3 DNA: TGCAGCGTTGCCAGGGGTCGGAACACTGAAGCTTTCTTT

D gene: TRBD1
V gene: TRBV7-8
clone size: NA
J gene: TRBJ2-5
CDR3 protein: CASSQTGLKTQYF
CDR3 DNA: TGTGCCAGCAGCCAGACAGGGTTAAAGACCCAGTACTTC

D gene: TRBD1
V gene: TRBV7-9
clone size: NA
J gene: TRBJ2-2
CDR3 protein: CASSAIQGDTGELFF
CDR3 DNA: TGTGCCAGCAGCGCGATACAGGGGGACACCGGGGAGCTGTTTTTT